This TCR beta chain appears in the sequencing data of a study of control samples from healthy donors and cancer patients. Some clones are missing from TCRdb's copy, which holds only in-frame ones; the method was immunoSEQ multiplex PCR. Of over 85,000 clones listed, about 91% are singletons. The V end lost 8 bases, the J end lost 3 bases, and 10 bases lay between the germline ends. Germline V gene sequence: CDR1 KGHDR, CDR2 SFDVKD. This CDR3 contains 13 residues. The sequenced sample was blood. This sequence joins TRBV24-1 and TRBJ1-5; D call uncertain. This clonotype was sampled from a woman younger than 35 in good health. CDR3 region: CATKAGSNQPQHF. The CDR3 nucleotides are TGTGCCACCAAGGCCGGATCCAATCAGCCCCAGCATTTT.